The T cell receptor (beta chain) under discussion was sequenced for a study of response to subunit inactivated influenza vaccine. Study-wide results and caveats: Authors suggested each seasonal influenza vaccination recruits few new T cells.

Of note for this clonotype: Its antigen is not known.

CDR3 length: 14 amino acids. V lost 2 bases and J lost 8, with 10 bases in between. Germline CDR1 is MNHEY and CDR2 is SVGAGI. Each CDR3 protein gets one entry after TCRdb re-called the RT-PCR reads with MiXCR. The sample has 300,000 to 350,000 distinct CDR3 sequences, 20% to 25% seen once. Sample: PBMCs from blood, taken approximately 20 months after vaccination. The chain links TRBV6-5 to TRBJ2-6, with D unresolved. The clonotype originates from a man aged 50 to 69 who received an inactivated influenza vaccine. Here the CDR3 reads CASSYGPQSNVLTF. CDR3 coding DNA: TGTGCCAGCAGTTACGGACCTCAGTCCAACGTCCTGACTTTC.